The clone carrying this T cell receptor beta chain appeared a single time. This sample stems from a study of blood T cells in healthy people across ages. Looked up from germline, CDR1 is SGHDT and CDR2 is YYEEEE. Trimming removed 0 bases at V and 7 bases at J, with 13 bases between. The CDR3 is 14 residues long. The authors isolated at least 6 million PBMCs per sample. Then a second PCR, running roughly 6 to 11 cycles, was carried out with a sample-barcoded 5' primer and a J-beta primer mix. TCRdb reprocessed the 5' RACE reads via MiXCR and lists one record per CDR3 protein. The sample has under 950,000 distinct CDR3 sequences, 20% to 25% seen once; the top ten hold around a fifth.

The sequenced sample was blood. This sequence joins TRBV5-6 and TRBJ1-2, with D possibly TRBD1 on 5 matching bases. The sequence came from a man between 65 and 79 years old in good health. The CDR3 DNA is TGTGCCAGCAGCTTGGCACAGGTGAAGACTGGCTACACCTTC. Translated, it gives CASSLAQVKTGYTF.